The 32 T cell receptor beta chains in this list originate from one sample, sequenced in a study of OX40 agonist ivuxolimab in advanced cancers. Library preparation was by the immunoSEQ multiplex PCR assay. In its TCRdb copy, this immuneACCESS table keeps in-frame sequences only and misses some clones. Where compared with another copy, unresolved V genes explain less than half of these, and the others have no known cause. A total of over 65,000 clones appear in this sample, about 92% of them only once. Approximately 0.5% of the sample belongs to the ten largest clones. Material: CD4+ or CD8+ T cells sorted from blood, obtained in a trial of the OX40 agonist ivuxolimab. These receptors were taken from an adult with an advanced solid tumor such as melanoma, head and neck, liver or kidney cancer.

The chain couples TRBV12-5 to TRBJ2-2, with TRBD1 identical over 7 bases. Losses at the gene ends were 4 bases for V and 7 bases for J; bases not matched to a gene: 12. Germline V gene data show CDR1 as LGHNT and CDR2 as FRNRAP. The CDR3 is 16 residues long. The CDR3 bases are TGTGCTAGTGGTTCCTCGACAGGGTTCCATAGCGGGGAGCTGTTTTTT. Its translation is CASGSSTGFHSGELFF.

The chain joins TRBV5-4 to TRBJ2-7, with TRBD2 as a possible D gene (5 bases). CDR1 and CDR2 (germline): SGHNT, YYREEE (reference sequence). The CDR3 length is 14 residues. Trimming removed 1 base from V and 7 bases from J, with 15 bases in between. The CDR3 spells CASSLFAGRAEQYF. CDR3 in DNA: TGTGCCAGCAGCTTGTTCGCGGGTCGAGCGGAGCAGTACTTC.

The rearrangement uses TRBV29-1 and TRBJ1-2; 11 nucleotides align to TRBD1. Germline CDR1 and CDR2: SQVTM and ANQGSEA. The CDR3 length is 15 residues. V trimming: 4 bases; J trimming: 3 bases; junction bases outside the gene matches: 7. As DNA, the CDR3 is TGCAGCGTTGTCTCCGGGACAGGGGGTGACTATGGCTACACCTTC. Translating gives CSVVSGTGGDYGYTF.

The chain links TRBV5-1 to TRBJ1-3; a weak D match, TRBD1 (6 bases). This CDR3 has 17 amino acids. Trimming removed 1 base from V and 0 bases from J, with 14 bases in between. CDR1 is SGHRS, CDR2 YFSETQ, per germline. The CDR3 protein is CASSLWDTVSSGNTIYF. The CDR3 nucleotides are TGCGCCAGCAGCTTGTGGGACACCGTTAGCTCTGGAAACACCATATATTTT.

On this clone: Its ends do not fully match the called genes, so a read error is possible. CDR3: CASSQDPGQGAPSF. CDR3 sequence (DNA): TGTGCCAGCAGCCAAGATCCGGGACAGGGGGCTCCAAGCTTC. J is TRBJ2-7 and V is TRBV4-2; 12 bases line up with TRBD1. The V gene's germline CDR1 is LGHNA and CDR2 YNFKEQ. CDR3 length equals 14 residues.

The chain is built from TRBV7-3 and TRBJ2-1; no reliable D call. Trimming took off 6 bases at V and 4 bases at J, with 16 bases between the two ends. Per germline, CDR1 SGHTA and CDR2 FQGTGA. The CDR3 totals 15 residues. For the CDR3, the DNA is TGTGCCAGCAGAGTAACGGGTAGCTCATACAATGAGCAGTTCTTC. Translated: CASRVTGSSYNEQFF.

CDR3 DNA sequence: TGCGCCAGCAGCCAAGAGGGAGGGAACTTGAGGACTGAAGCTTTCTTT. It yields the protein CASSQEGGNLRTEAFF. The V and J genes are TRBV4-1 and TRBJ1-1; D remains unclear. V dropped 0 bases and J dropped 5 bases, with 16 bases sitting between them. CDR1 is MGHRA, CDR2 YSYEKL, per germline. The CDR3 runs 16 residues.

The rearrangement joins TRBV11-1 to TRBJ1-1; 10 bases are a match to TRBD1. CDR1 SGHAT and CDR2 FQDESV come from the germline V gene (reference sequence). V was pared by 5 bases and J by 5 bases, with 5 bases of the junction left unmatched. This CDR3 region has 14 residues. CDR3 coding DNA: TGTGCCAGCAGCGAGGGACAGGGGTGGACTGAAGCTTTCTTT. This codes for CASSEGQGWTEAFF. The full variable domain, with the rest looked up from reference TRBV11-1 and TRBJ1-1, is EAEVAQSPRYKITEKSQAVAFWCDPISGHATLYWYRQILGQGPELLVQFQDESVVDDSQLPKDRFSAERLKGVDSTLKIQPAELGDSAMYLCASSEGQGWTEAFFGQGTRLTVV.

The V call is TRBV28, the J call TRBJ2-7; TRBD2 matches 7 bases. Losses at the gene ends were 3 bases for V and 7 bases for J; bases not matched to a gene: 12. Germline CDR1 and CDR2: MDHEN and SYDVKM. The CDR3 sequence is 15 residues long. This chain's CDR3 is CASSFGERDRLEQYF. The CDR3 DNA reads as TGTGCCAGCAGTTTTGGTGAGCGGGACCGATTGGAGCAGTACTTC.

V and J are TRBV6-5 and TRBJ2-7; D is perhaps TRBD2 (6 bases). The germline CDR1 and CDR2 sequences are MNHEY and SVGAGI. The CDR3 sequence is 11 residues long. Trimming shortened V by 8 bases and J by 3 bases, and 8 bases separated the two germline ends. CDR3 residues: CASRRDYEQYF. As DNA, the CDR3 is TGTGCCAGCCGGCGGGACTACGAGCAGTACTTC.

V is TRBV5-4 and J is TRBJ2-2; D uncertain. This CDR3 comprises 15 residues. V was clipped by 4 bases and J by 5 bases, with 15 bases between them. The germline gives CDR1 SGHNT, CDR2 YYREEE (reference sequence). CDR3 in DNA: TGTGCCAGCAGCCCAGTCCAAGCGCGGACCGGGGAGCTGTTTTTT. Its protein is CASSPVQARTGELFF.

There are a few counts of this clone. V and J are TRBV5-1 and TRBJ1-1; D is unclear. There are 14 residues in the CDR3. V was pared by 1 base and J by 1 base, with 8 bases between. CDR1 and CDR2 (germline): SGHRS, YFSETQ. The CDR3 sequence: CASSLFGRNTEAFF. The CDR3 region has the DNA TGCGCCAGCAGCTTGTTTGGACGGAACACTGAAGCTTTCTTT.

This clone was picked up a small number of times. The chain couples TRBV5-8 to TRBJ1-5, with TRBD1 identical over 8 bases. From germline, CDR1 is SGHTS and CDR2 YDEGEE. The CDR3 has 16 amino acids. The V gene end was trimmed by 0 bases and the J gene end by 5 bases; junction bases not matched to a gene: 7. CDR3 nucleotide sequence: TGTGCCAGCAGCTTGGGGCTGGACAGGGTGGATCAGCCCCAGCATTTT. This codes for CASSLGLDRVDQPQHF.

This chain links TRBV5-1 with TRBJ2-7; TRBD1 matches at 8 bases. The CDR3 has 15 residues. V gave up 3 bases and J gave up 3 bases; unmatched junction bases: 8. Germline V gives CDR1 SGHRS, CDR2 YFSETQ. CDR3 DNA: TGCGCCAGCAGCTCGGACTTTGGACAGGGCTACGAGCAGTACTTC. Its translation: CASSSDFGQGYEQYF.

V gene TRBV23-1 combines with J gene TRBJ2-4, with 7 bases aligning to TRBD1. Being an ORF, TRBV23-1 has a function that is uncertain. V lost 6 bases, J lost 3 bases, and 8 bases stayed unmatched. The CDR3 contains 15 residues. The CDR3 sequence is CASRQPGQVKNIQYF. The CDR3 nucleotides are TGCGCCAGCAGACAACCAGGACAGGTCAAAAACATTCAGTACTTC.

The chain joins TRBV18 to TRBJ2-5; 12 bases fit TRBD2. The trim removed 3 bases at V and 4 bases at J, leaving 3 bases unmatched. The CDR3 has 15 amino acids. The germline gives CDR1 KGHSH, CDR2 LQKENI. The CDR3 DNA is TGTGCCAGCTCACCCAGGACTAGCGGGGTAGAGACCCAGTACTTC. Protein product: CASSPRTSGVETQYF. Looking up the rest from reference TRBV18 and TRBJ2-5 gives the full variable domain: NAGVMQNPRHLVRRRGQEARLRCSPMKGHSHVYWYRQLPEEGLKFMVYLQKENIIDESGMPKERFSAEFPKEGPSILRIQQVVRGDSAAYFCASSPRTSGVETQYFGPGTRLLVL.

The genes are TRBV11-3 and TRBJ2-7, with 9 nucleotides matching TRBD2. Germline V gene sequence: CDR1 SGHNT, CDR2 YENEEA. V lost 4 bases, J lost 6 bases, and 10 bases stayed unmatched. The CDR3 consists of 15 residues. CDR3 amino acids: CASSYGTSTGSEQYF. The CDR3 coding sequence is TGTGCCAGCAGCTACGGGACTAGCACGGGCTCCGAGCAGTACTTC.

The CDR3 DNA sequence: TGTGCCAGCACAAAGGGGTCCTCCTACGAGCAGTACTTC. Its translation: CASTKGSSYEQYF. The rearrangement uses TRBV6-5 and TRBJ2-7; possibly TRBD1 for D (5 bases). Trimming removed 7 bases from V and 0 bases from J, with 10 bases in between. Per germline, CDR1 MNHEY and CDR2 SVGAGI. CDR3 size: 13 residues.

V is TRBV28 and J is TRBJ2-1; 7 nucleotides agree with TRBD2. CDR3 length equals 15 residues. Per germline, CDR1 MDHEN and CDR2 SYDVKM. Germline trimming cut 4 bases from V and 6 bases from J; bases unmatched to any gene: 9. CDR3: CASSSTPGTINEQFF. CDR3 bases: TGTGCCAGCAGTTCGACTCCCGGGACTATCAATGAGCAGTTCTTC.

CDR3 in amino acids: CASSYYRRPNEQFF. Here the CDR3 DNA reads TGTGCCAGCAGTTACTACCGACGGCCCAATGAGCAGTTCTTC. The V gene is TRBV6-5, the J gene TRBJ2-1, with D unclear. Trimming removed 1 base from V and 6 bases from J, with 10 bases in between. The CDR3 totals 14 residues. Germline-derived CDR1 and CDR2 are MNHEY and SVGAGI.

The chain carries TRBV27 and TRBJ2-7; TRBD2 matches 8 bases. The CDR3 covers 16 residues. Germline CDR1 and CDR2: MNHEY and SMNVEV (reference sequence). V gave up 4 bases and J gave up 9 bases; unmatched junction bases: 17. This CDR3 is CASSSGREFSFVGQYF. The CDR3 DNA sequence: TGTGCCAGCAGTTCCGGGAGGGAGTTCTCTTTCGTTGGGCAGTACTTC.

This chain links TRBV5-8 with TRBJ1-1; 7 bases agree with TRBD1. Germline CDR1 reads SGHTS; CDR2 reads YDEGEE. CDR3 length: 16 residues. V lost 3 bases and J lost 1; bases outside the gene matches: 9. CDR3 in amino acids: CASSSVEQGPNTEAFF. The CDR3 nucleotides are TGTGCCAGCAGCTCCGTAGAACAGGGGCCGAACACTGAAGCTTTCTTT. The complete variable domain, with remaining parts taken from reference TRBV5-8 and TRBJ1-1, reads EAGVTQSPTHLIKTRGQQATLRCSPISGHTSVYWYQQALGLGLQFLLWYDEGEERNRGNFPPRFSGRQFPNYSSELNVNALELEDSALYLCASSSVEQGPNTEAFFGQGTRLTVV.

The CDR3 DNA reads as TGTGCCAGCAGCTTAGATTATTCCAGCGGAAGCTACAATGAGCAGTTCTTC. Amino acids: CASSLDYSSGSYNEQFF. J is TRBJ2-1 and V is TRBV11-2, with D perhaps TRBD2 (5 bases). The CDR3 runs to 17 residues. CDR1 SGHAT and CDR2 FQNNGV come from the germline V gene. V shed 0 bases and J shed 3 bases, with 15 bases lying between them. Full variable domain (remainder filled in from reference TRBV11-2 and TRBJ2-1): EAGVAQSPRYKIIEKRQSVAFWCNPISGHATLYWYQQILGQGPKLLIQFQNNGVVDDSQLPKDRFSAERLKGVDSTLKIQPAKLEDSAVYLCASSLDYSSGSYNEQFFGPGTRLTVL.

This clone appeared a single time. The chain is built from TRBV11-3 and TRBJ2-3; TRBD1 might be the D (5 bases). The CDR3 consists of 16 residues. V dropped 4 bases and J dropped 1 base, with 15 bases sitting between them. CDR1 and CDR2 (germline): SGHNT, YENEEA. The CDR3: CASSSRGAAGTDTQYF. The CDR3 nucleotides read TGTGCCAGCAGCTCAAGGGGCGCCGCGGGCACAGATACGCAGTATTTT.

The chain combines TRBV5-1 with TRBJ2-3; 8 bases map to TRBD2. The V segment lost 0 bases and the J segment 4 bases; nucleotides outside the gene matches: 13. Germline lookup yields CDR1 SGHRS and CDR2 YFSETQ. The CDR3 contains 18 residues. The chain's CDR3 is CASSLDFSGARVPDTQYF. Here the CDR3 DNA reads TGCGCCAGCAGCTTGGATTTTAGCGGGGCCCGAGTGCCAGATACGCAGTATTTT.

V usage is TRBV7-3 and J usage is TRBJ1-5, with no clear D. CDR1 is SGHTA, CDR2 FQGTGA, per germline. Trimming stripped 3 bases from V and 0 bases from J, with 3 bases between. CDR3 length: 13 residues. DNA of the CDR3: TGTGCCAGCAGCTTGAATAGCAATCAGCCCCAGCATTTT. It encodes CASSLNSNQPQHF.

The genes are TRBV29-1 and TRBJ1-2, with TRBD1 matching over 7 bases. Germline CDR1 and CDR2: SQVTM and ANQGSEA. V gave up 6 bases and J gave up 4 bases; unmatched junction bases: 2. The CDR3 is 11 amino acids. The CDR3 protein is CSVDRAYGYTF. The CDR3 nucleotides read TGCAGCGTCGACAGGGCCTATGGCTACACCTTC.

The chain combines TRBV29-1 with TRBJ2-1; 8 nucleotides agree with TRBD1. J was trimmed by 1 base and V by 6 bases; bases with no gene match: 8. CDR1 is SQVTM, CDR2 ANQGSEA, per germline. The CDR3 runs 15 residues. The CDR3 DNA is TGCAGCGTCACCCGGACAGGGAGGTCCTACAATGAGCAGTTCTTC. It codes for CSVTRTGRSYNEQFF.

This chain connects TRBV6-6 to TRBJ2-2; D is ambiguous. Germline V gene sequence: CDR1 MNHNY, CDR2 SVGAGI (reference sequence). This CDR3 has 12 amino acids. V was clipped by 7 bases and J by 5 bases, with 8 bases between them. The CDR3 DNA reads TGTGCCAGCACTCGGCGGACCGGGGAGCTGTTTTTT. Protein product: CASTRRTGELFF.

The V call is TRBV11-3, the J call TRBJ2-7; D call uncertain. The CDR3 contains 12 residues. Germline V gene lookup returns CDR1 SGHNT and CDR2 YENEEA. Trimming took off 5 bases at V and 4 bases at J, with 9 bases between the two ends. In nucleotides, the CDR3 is TGTGCCAGCAGCCCCACTAAATACGAGCAGTACTTC. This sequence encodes CASSPTKYEQYF.

The CDR3 DNA reads as TGTGCCAGCAGTTTATGGGAGGGACGGACAGCTCAGCCCCAGCATTTT. Amino acids: CASSLWEGRTAQPQHF. The J gene is TRBJ1-5, the V gene TRBV28; possible D gene TRBD1, 6 bases. V lost 0 bases and J lost 6, with 15 bases in between. Germline assignment: CDR1 MDHEN and CDR2 SYDVKM. This CDR3 region has 16 residues.

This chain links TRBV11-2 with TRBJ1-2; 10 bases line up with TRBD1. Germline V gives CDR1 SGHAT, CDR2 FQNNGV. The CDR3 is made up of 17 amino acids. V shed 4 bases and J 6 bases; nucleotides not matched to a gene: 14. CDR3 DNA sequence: TGTGCCAGCAGCTCGTGGTCCCTGGACAGGGGGACGCATGGCTACACCTTC. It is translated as CASSSWSLDRGTHGYTF.